A selection of T cell receptor beta chains follows, all from one sample in a study of blood T cell repertoires in COVID-19. Using immunoSEQ multiplex PCR, the repertoire was profiled, and TCRdb retains in-frame clones only, with some absent. The sample lists 70,000 to 95,000 clones; more than 80% were seen once. The material sequenced was peripheral blood. These receptors were obtained from a woman aged 70-85 years with acute or convalescent COVID-19. The CDR3 runs from the conserved cysteine through the conserved F or W. Fields, in order: J gene, clone size, V gene, D gene, CDR3 protein, CDR3 DNA. D genes are given only for firm matches. Rows may omit the clone size; those that give it use once, few, many or a size class.

TRBJ2-1 | . | TRBV6-5 | . | CASSYGGSGSYNEQFF | TGTGCCAGCAGTTATGGGGGGAGTGGGTCCTACAATGAGCAGTTCTTC
TRBJ2-3 | . | TRBV3-1/TRBV3-2 | . | CASSHTSTDTQYF | TGTGCCAGCAGCCACACTAGCACAGATACGCAGTATTTT
TRBJ1-5 | . | TRBV9 | TRBD1 | CASSRQGADQPQHF | TGTGCCAGCTCGAGACAGGGGGCCGATCAGCCCCAGCATTTT
TRBJ1-4 | . | TRBV7-9 | . | CASSSYSIGESRLFF | TGTGCCAGCAGCTCTTATTCAATTGGGGAGTCGAGACTGTTTTTT
TRBJ1-5 | . | TRBV7-2 | TRBD1 | CASSRRTGSGSQPQHF | TGTGCCAGCAGCCGCCGGACAGGGTCCGGGAGTCAGCCCCAGCATTTT
TRBJ1-3 | . | TRBV29-1 | TRBD1 | CSVMTGTGGNTIYF | TGCAGCGTCATGACCGGGACAGGGGGAAACACCATATATTTT
TRBJ2-3 | once | TRBV3-1/TRBV3-2 | . | CASSQQVGTDTQYF | TGTGCCAGCAGCCAGCAGGTGGGCACAGATACGCAGTATTTT
TRBJ2-5 | . | TRBV5-1 | TRBD1 | CASSLGTGETQETQYF | TGCGCCAGCAGCCTGGGGACAGGGGAGACCCAAGAGACCCAGTACTTC
TRBJ2-5 | . | TRBV27 | . | CASSLRGAGETQYF | TGTGCCAGCAGTTTACGGGGGGCTGGGGAGACCCAGTACTTC
TRBJ1-3 | . | TRBV10-3 | TRBD1 | CAISTTGSGNTIYF | TGTGCCATCAGCACGACAGGGTCAGGAAACACCATATATTTT
TRBJ2-7 | . | TRBV7-9 | TRBD1 | CASPQGADSYEQYF | TGTGCCAGCCCCCAGGGGGCAGATTCCTACGAGCAGTACTTC
TRBJ1-2 | . | TRBV5-1 | TRBD1 | CASSSSGTVGYGYTF | TGCGCCAGCAGTTCCTCCGGGACAGTAGGTTATGGCTACACCTTC
TRBJ1-6 | . | TRBV28 | . | CASSTGTQDNSPLHF | TGTGCCAGTAGTACCGGGACACAAGATAATTCACCCCTCCACTTT
TRBJ2-4 | . | TRBV4-1 | TRBD1 | CASTAPGQTKNIQYF | TGCGCCAGCACCGCACCGGGACAGACGAAAAACATTCAGTACTTC